These 21 T cell receptor beta chains came from one sample sequenced in a study of OX40 agonist ivuxolimab in advanced cancers. Generated by immunoSEQ multiplex PCR, the TCRdb table keeps only in-frame clones and is missing some. The sample includes approximately 11,000 clones, about 84% seen only once; the top ten take more than 9%. The sample consisted of CD4+ or CD8+ T cells sorted from blood, taken in a trial of the OX40 agonist ivuxolimab. These receptors originate from an adult with an advanced solid tumor such as melanoma, head and neck, liver or kidney cancer.

The chain joins TRBV7-6 to TRBJ2-2, with TRBD1 matching 8 bases. Germline CDR1 and CDR2: SGHVS and FNYEAQ. The CDR3 contains 15 residues. Trimming cost V 1 base and J 6 bases; bases outside gene matches: 4. CDR3 loop: CASSLGTGRSGELFF. CDR3 coding DNA: TGTGCCAGCAGCTTAGGGACAGGGAGGTCCGGGGAGCTGTTTTTT.

The CDR3 DNA sequence: TGTGCCAGCAGCTTGAACCCGACAGGGGCGTATGGCTACACCTTC. Its translation is CASSLNPTGAYGYTF. This rearrangement joins TRBV5-4 to TRBJ1-2, with 8 positions matching TRBD1. The germline gives CDR1 SGHNT, CDR2 YYREEE (reference sequence). V gave up 1 base and J gave up 5 bases; unmatched junction bases: 7. CDR3 length: 15 amino acids.

The V gene is TRBV28, the J gene TRBJ2-3, with 7 nucleotides matching TRBD1. Germline V CDR1 and CDR2: MDHEN, SYDVKM. This CDR3 has 16 amino acids. Germline trimming cut 2 bases from V and 0 bases from J; bases unmatched to any gene: 5. The CDR3 DNA reads TGTGCCAGCAGTTTAAGGGCAGGGGGTAGCACAGATACGCAGTATTTT. Translated: CASSLRAGGSTDTQYF.

The rearrangement uses TRBV13 and TRBJ1-2, with D possibly TRBD1 on 5 matching bases. Between the trimmed V and J ends, which lost 2 bases and 4 bases, there was a span of 8 bases. The CDR3 runs 13 residues. CDR1 and CDR2 from the germline V gene are PRHDT and FYEKMQ (reference sequence). The CDR3 nucleotides read TGTGCCAGCAGCTTACCACAGGTCTATGGCTACACCTTC. This sequence encodes CASSLPQVYGYTF.

The V call is TRBV27, the J call TRBJ2-3, with D possibly being TRBD2 (5 bases). Trimming took off 4 bases at V and 0 bases at J, with 8 bases between the two ends. The germline V gene has CDR1 MNHEY and CDR2 SMNVEV (reference sequence). The CDR3 has 14 residues. The CDR3 nucleotides are TGTGCCAGCAGTTGGCAGCGGAGCACAGATACGCAGTATTTT. Its protein product is CASSWQRSTDTQYF.

The rearrangement links TRBV28 to TRBJ2-3; D perhaps matches TRBD2 (5 bases). The CDR3 length is 13 residues. Germline CDR1 MDHEN, CDR2 SYDVKM. The ends were cut back, 6 bases at V and 1 base at J, with 8 bases in the middle. DNA of the CDR3: TGTGCCAGCAGGGAGGTCGGCACAGATACGCAGTATTTT. Translating gives CASREVGTDTQYF.

This clone was detected once. The V gene is TRBV6-5, the J gene TRBJ2-7; 9 nucleotides line up with TRBD1. V lost 2 bases, J lost 7 bases, and 6 bases stayed unmatched. CDR1 is MNHEY and CDR2 is SVGAGI in the germline V gene. The CDR3 length is 14 residues. The CDR3 reads CASSYGTGLGEQYF. CDR3 in DNA: TGTGCCAGCAGTTACGGGACAGGGTTAGGGGAGCAGTACTTC.

Sample share makes this clone large. The chain uses TRBV28 and TRBJ1-2; D is ambiguous. Germline values: CDR1 MDHEN, CDR2 SYDVKM. The CDR3 has 15 residues. Trimming pared 5 bases from V and 4 bases from J, leaving 17 bases between. The CDR3 here is CASSPQRNKVYGYTF. The CDR3 DNA is TGTGCCAGCAGTCCACAGCGGAATAAAGTCTATGGCTACACCTTC.

By sample fraction, this clone is large. Written as DNA, the CDR3 is TGTGCCAGTAGTACCACCTTTAGCGGGAGATATGAGCAGTTCTTC. Its protein is CASSTTFSGRYEQFF. The rearrangement uses TRBV19 and TRBJ2-1; 9 bases are a match to TRBD2. The CDR3 extends over 15 amino acids. The germline gives CDR1 LNHDA, CDR2 SQIVND (reference sequence). V shed 4 bases, J shed 8 bases, and the junction held 9 bases outside the gene matches.

CDR3: CASSPPGAEAFF. DNA for the CDR3: TGTGCCAGCAGCCCCCCGGGGGCTGAAGCTTTCTTT. The V gene is TRBV6-1, the J gene TRBJ1-1; tentatively, D is TRBD1 (5 bases). Germline CDR1 is MNHNS and CDR2 is SASEGT. The ends were cut back, 6 bases at V and 6 bases at J, with 11 bases in the middle. This CDR3 region has 12 residues.

This chain joins TRBV11-2 and TRBJ1-2; D possibly corresponds to TRBD1 (5 bases). Germline V gives CDR1 SGHAT, CDR2 FQNNGV. The CDR3 runs to 13 residues. Trimming cost V 1 base and J 5 bases, with 8 bases left between them. The CDR3 loop is CASSLVQDYGYTF. The CDR3 DNA sequence: TGTGCCAGCAGCTTAGTACAGGATTATGGCTACACCTTC.

The CDR3 DNA follows: TGTGCCAGCAGCTGGGCGGGAGCGCTTTATAATGAGCAGTTCTTC. Translating gives CASSWAGALYNEQFF. This chain links TRBV13 with TRBJ2-1, with 7 positions matching TRBD2. Germline lookup yields CDR1 PRHDT and CDR2 FYEKMQ (reference sequence). The length of the CDR3 is 15 residues. After removal of 4 bases from V and 7 bases from J, the junction contained 10 bases not matched to a gene.

For the CDR3, the DNA is TGTGCCAGCACGCCAGCGGGAGCAATCTACGAGCAGTACTTC. It is translated as CASTPAGAIYEQYF. The chain uses TRBV27 and TRBJ2-7; TRBD2 aligns across 8 bases. V lost 7 bases and J lost 3; bases outside the gene matches: 8. The CDR3 covers 14 residues. Germline CDR1 MNHEY, CDR2 SMNVEV (reference sequence).

This clone is classed as medium-sized (0.01 to 0.1%). The chain is built from TRBV6-6 and TRBJ2-7, with D hard to call. Per germline, CDR1 MNHNY and CDR2 SVGAGI (reference sequence). V was clipped by 0 bases and J by 1 base, with 7 bases between them. The CDR3 spans 14 residues. CDR3 sequence (DNA): TGTGCCAGCAGTTACTCGTTCAGATCCTACGAGCAGTACTTC. This codes for CASSYSFRSYEQYF.

V gene TRBV15 combines with J gene TRBJ1-1; possible D gene TRBD1, 5 bases. The germline V and J ends were trimmed by 2 bases and 5 bases, with 12 bases remaining between them. In germline, CDR1 is LNHNV, CDR2 YYDKDF (reference sequence). CDR3 size: 14 residues. The CDR3 spells CATSRTKGRTEAFF. The CDR3 coding sequence is TGTGCCACCAGCAGAACTAAGGGACGAACTGAAGCTTTCTTT.

The chain employs TRBV7-2 and TRBJ2-1, with 11 positions matching TRBD2. V gave up 2 bases and J gave up 7 bases; unmatched junction bases: 1. CDR1 is SGHTA, CDR2 FQGNSA, per germline. This CDR3 region has 14 residues. This CDR3 is CASSLTSGGNEQFF. The DNA of the CDR3 is TGTGCCAGCAGCTTAACTAGCGGGGGAAATGAGCAGTTCTTC.

This chain connects TRBV7-9 to TRBJ2-7; 8 bases agree with TRBD2. With 3 bases clipped from V and 5 bases from J, the junction kept 9 bases outside the gene matches. The CDR3 is 15 amino acids. Germline assignment: CDR1 SEHNR and CDR2 FQNEAQ (reference sequence). CDR3: CASSFASGFGNEQYF. CDR3 DNA sequence: TGTGCCAGCAGCTTTGCTAGCGGGTTTGGGAACGAGCAGTACTTC.

The CDR3 loop is CASSLALAGGYTGELFF. The DNA for the CDR3 is TGCGCCAGCAGCTTGGCCCTAGCGGGAGGGTACACCGGGGAGCTGTTTTTT. The chain has TRBV5-1 and TRBJ2-2; 12 bases match TRBD2. The CDR3 extends over 17 amino acids. Germline V lookup: CDR1 SGHRS, CDR2 YFSETQ. The V segment lost 0 bases and the J segment 3 bases; nucleotides outside the gene matches: 3.

The rearrangement uses TRBV27 and TRBJ2-7; no firm D call. Germline CDR1 is MNHEY and CDR2 is SMNVEV (reference sequence). V was cut by 3 bases and J by 4 bases, with 13 bases left in between. The CDR3 covers 14 residues. This CDR3 reads CASSFGSGLYEQYF. The CDR3, as DNA: TGTGCCAGCAGTTTTGGATCGGGCCTTTACGAGCAGTACTTC.

The CDR3 DNA is TGTGCCAGCAGCTTAGATACTAGCGGGTTGGAGACCCAGTACTTC. Translated: CASSLDTSGLETQYF. The chain recombines TRBV11-2 with TRBJ2-5; 9 bases are shared with TRBD2. Looked up from germline, CDR1 is SGHAT and CDR2 is FQNNGV. V trimming: 0 bases; J trimming: 5 bases; junction bases outside the gene matches: 4. This CDR3 spans 15 amino acids.

This chain joins TRBV5-1 and TRBJ2-3; 9 bases fit TRBD1. J was trimmed by 3 bases and V by 8 bases; bases with no gene match: 10. The germline V gene encodes CDR1 SGHRS and CDR2 YFSETQ. The CDR3 runs 15 residues. The CDR3 DNA sequence: TGCGCCAGTTCATTAACAGGGGGCATTACAGATACGCAGTATTTT. It translates to CASSLTGGITDTQYF.